The 32 T cell receptor beta chains presented below share a single source sample, sequenced in a study of lymphopenia after photon versus proton radiotherapy. Assay used: immunoSEQ multiplex PCR; TCRdb lists only in-frame clones, some missing. The repertoire holds about 22,000 clones, with about nine tenths as singletons. Sample: peripheral blood, taken from a patient treated with proton-based radiotherapy. The receptor source for this set is a woman in her 70s with pancreatic cancer. Some clones in this sample may be carry-over from other donors' samples.

For the CDR3, the DNA is TGCGCCAGCAGCTTGGGGAGCGGGGGGTGGTCTGAAGCTTTCTTT. Its protein is CASSLGSGGWSEAFF. V and J are TRBV5-1 and TRBJ1-1; D is possibly TRBD1 (5 bases). Looked up from germline, CDR1 is SGHRS and CDR2 is YFSETQ. The CDR3 extends over 15 amino acids. The V end lost 0 bases, the J end lost 6 bases, and 15 bases lay between the germline ends. The full variable domain, in which reference TRBV5-1 and TRBJ1-1 provide the parts outside the CDR3, is KAGVTQTPRYLIKTRGQQVTLSCSPISGHRSVSWYQQTPGQGLQFLFEYFSETQRNKGNFPGRFSGRQFSNSRSEMNVSTLELGDSALYLCASSLGSGGWSEAFFGQGTRLTVV.

The chain employs TRBV19 and TRBJ2-5, with 10 nucleotides matching TRBD1. J gave up 1 base and V 4 bases, and 3 bases lay outside the gene matches. This CDR3 has 15 residues. Germline CDR1 LNHDA, CDR2 SQIVND (reference sequence). The CDR3 is CASSTRTGGQETQYF. DNA for the CDR3: TGTGCCAGTAGTACCAGGACAGGGGGCCAAGAGACCCAGTACTTC. The full variable domain, with the rest looked up from reference TRBV19 and TRBJ2-5, is DGGITQSPKYLFRKEGQNVTLSCEQNLNHDAMYWYRQDPGQGLRLIYYSQIVNDFQKGDIAEGYSVSREKKESFPLTVTSAQKNPTAFYLCASSTRTGGQETQYFGPGTRLLVL.

This chain connects TRBV5-1 to TRBJ2-3; D unresolved. The germline V gene encodes CDR1 SGHRS and CDR2 YFSETQ. The CDR3 loop spans 14 amino acids. Trimming removed 0 bases at V and 2 bases at J, with 7 bases between. For the CDR3, the DNA is TGCGCCAGCAGCTTGGCACAAGCCACAGATACGCAGTATTTT. Protein: CASSLAQATDTQYF. The full variable domain, completed using reference TRBV5-1 and TRBJ2-3, is KAGVTQTPRYLIKTRGQQVTLSCSPISGHRSVSWYQQTPGQGLQFLFEYFSETQRNKGNFPGRFSGRQFSNSRSEMNVSTLELGDSALYLCASSLAQATDTQYFGPGTRLTVL.

This clone occurred once. The gene calls are TRBV28 and TRBJ1-1; D gene unclear. The CDR3 loop spans 12 amino acids. Germline V gene data show CDR1 as MDHEN and CDR2 as SYDVKM. Trimming removed 6 bases at V and 3 bases at J, with 8 bases between. The CDR3 sequence is CASRGLHTEAFF. Here the CDR3 DNA reads TGTGCCAGCAGAGGCCTTCACACTGAAGCTTTCTTT.

The J gene is TRBJ1-1, the V gene TRBV30; 8 nucleotides align to TRBD1. The germline gives CDR1 GTSNPN, CDR2 SVGIG (reference sequence). V lost 1 base to trimming and J lost 0 bases; unmatched junction nucleotides: 1. The CDR3 has 14 residues. The CDR3 region has the DNA TGTGCCTGGAGTGCGGACAGGGTGAACACTGAAGCTTTCTTT. It encodes CAWSADRVNTEAFF.

This clone was detected only a few times. The CDR3 spells CATSREFGFMNTEAFF. The CDR3 nucleotides are TGTGCCACCAGCAGAGAATTCGGGTTCATGAACACTGAAGCTTTCTTT. The chain links TRBV15 to TRBJ1-1; D ambiguous. Germline V CDR1 and CDR2: LNHNV, YYDKDF (reference sequence). The CDR3 is 16 residues long. The V end lost 0 bases, the J end lost 0 bases, and 11 bases lay between the germline ends.

The chain joins TRBV29-1 to TRBJ2-7, with 15 bases identical to TRBD2. The CDR3 extends over 17 amino acids. Germline V lookup: CDR1 SQVTM, CDR2 ANQGSEA. J gave up 0 bases and V 7 bases, and 10 bases lay outside the gene matches. The chain's CDR3 is CSAVGGLAGGYSYEQYF. The CDR3 DNA reads TGCAGCGCCGTAGGGGGACTAGCGGGAGGATACTCCTACGAGCAGTACTTC.

The J gene is TRBJ2-7, the V gene TRBV27; 14 bases fit TRBD2. Trimming cost V 5 bases and J 3 bases; bases outside gene matches: 3. Germline CDR1 is MNHEY and CDR2 is SMNVEV (reference sequence). The CDR3 covers 15 residues. This chain's CDR3 is CASSGGLAGDYEQYF. The CDR3 region has the DNA TGTGCCAGCAGTGGGGGACTAGCGGGAGACTACGAGCAGTACTTC.

The chain carries TRBV2 and TRBJ2-2; maybe TRBD2 (6 bases). V gave up 7 bases and J gave up 1 base, with 10 bases separating them. The CDR3 consists of 14 residues. The germline V gene encodes CDR1 SNHLY and CDR2 FYNNEI. The CDR3 DNA is TGTGCCAGCAAGGGACTCCAGAACACCGGGGAGCTGTTTTTT. It yields the protein CASKGLQNTGELFF.

The rearrangement joins TRBV19 to TRBJ2-5; D call uncertain. In germline, CDR1 is LNHDA, CDR2 SQIVND (reference sequence). The CDR3 consists of 14 residues. V shed 1 base and J shed 2 bases, with 8 bases lying between them. The CDR3 coding sequence is TGTGCCAGTAGTATAGGCACCAGACAAGAGACCCAGTACTTC. Translation gives CASSIGTRQETQYF.

The chain couples TRBV5-1 to TRBJ2-7; 7 bases are shared with TRBD1. The germline gives CDR1 SGHRS, CDR2 YFSETQ. V gave up 0 bases and J gave up 6 bases; unmatched junction bases: 6. The CDR3 totals 14 residues. The CDR3: CASSLDRGFGEQYF. The CDR3 DNA reads TGCGCCAGCAGCTTGGACAGGGGTTTCGGCGAGCAGTACTTC.

This clone occurred once. This sequence joins TRBV10-3 and TRBJ2-3; possible D gene TRBD2, 5 bases. The CDR3 loop spans 11 amino acids. The germline V gene encodes CDR1 ENHRY and CDR2 SYGVKD. Between the trimmed V and J ends, which lost 2 bases and 9 bases, there was a span of 6 bases. DNA of the CDR3: TGTGCCATCAGTGAGGGGGAGACGCAGTATTTT. It specifies CAISEGETQYF.

This clone was picked up one time. The chain uses TRBV5-1 and TRBJ1-5; a possible D gene is TRBD1 (6 bases). This CDR3 comprises 12 residues. The V end lost 6 bases, the J end lost 4 bases, and 8 bases lay between the germline ends. Germline loops: CDR1 SGHRS, CDR2 YFSETQ. CDR3: CASKRGNQPQHF. The DNA for the CDR3 is TGCGCCAGCAAGAGGGGGAATCAGCCCCAGCATTTT. The entire variable domain, with the rest obtained from reference TRBV5-1 and TRBJ1-5, is as follows: KAGVTQTPRYLIKTRGQQVTLSCSPISGHRSVSWYQQTPGQGLQFLFEYFSETQRNKGNFPGRFSGRQFSNSRSEMNVSTLELGDSALYLCASKRGNQPQHFGDGTRLSIL.

This clone showed up just once. The chain is built from TRBV5-1 and TRBJ2-2, with TRBD2 identical over 14 bases. The length of the CDR3 is 15 residues. J was trimmed by 3 bases and V by 5 bases; bases with no gene match: 0. Germline-derived CDR1 and CDR2 are SGHRS and YFSETQ. The CDR3 sequence is CASRGLAGDTGELFF. DNA for the CDR3: TGCGCCAGCAGGGGACTAGCGGGAGACACCGGGGAGCTGTTTTTT.

The chain has TRBV28 and TRBJ2-1; 11 positions agree with TRBD2. J lost 1 base, V lost 8 bases, and 16 bases had no gene match. Germline V gives CDR1 MDHEN, CDR2 SYDVKM. This CDR3 is built from 19 residues. The CDR3 DNA reads TGTGCCAGCGAGATGGTAGCGGGAGGGGGCCTGGGGTCCTACAATGAGCAGTTCTTC. This translates into CASEMVAGGGLGSYNEQFF.

The J gene is TRBJ2-7, the V gene TRBV11-2, with 10 bases fitting TRBD2. Looked up from germline, CDR1 is SGHAT and CDR2 is FQNNGV. The CDR3 consists of 14 residues. Trimming took 5 bases from V and 1 from J; bases not matched to a gene: 2. The CDR3 reads CASSRTSGSYEQYF. The CDR3 nucleotides are TGTGCCAGCAGCCGGACTAGCGGTTCCTACGAGCAGTACTTC.

The chain has TRBV5-1 and TRBJ2-1; 11 bases line up with TRBD2. With V trimmed by 4 bases and J by 7 bases, 19 bases remained unmatched. The CDR3 is made up of 19 amino acids. Germline V gene sequence: CDR1 SGHRS, CDR2 YFSETQ. The CDR3, as DNA: TGCGCCAGCAGCGCCATGCTACTAGCGGGAGCTTCCCTGCGGAATGAGCAGTTCTTC. The encoded protein is CASSAMLLAGASLRNEQFF. Complete variable domain (other parts from reference TRBV5-1 and TRBJ2-1): KAGVTQTPRYLIKTRGQQVTLSCSPISGHRSVSWYQQTPGQGLQFLFEYFSETQRNKGNFPGRFSGRQFSNSRSEMNVSTLELGDSALYLCASSAMLLAGASLRNEQFFGPGTRLTVL.

Worth noting for this clone: One end of the junction is discordant with germline, which a read error may explain. The chain has TRBV27 and TRBJ1-1; 8 bases are shared with TRBD1. The CDR3 is made up of 12 amino acids. Germline V gene lookup returns CDR1 MNHEY and CDR2 SMNVEV (reference sequence). DNA for the CDR3: TGTGCCAGCAGCCCGCAGGGGGCTGAGGCTTTCTTT. It codes for CASSPQGAEAFF.

This chain connects TRBV6-5 to TRBJ1-1, with 7 bases that match TRBD1. V dropped 7 bases and J dropped 4; count of bases not matched to a gene: 6. Germline V gives CDR1 MNHEY, CDR2 SVGAGI. CDR3 length: 13 residues. The CDR3 reads CASKIGTATEAFF. CDR3 DNA: TGTGCCAGCAAAATTGGGACAGCCACTGAAGCTTTCTTT.

The gene calls are TRBV25-1 and TRBJ1-1, with D uncertain. The germline V and J ends were trimmed by 8 bases and 1 base, with 14 bases remaining between them. Per the germline V gene, CDR1 is MGHDK and CDR2 is SYGVNS. There are 14 residues in the CDR3. CDR3 in amino acids: CASLDGPTNTEAFF. Written as DNA, the CDR3 is TGTGCCAGCCTCGATGGACCCACGAACACTGAAGCTTTCTTT.

A note on this clone: Distinct nucleotide sequences in the sample also encode this CDR3. CDR3 nucleotides: TGTGCCAGTAGTCAGTTAGGACAGATTCTCAACTATGGCTACACCTTC. Protein sequence: CASSQLGQILNYGYTF. This chain uses TRBV19 with TRBJ1-2; tentative D call: TRBD1 (6 bases). In germline, CDR1 is LNHDA, CDR2 SQIVND (reference sequence). This CDR3 is built from 16 residues. Trimming pared 5 bases from V and 2 bases from J, leaving 18 bases between.

Only one count was recorded for this clone. V usage is TRBV27 and J usage is TRBJ2-1, with D possibly being TRBD2 (6 bases). The CDR3 is 16 amino acids. Looked up from germline, CDR1 is MNHEY and CDR2 is SMNVEV (reference sequence). V was trimmed by 2 bases and J by 7 bases, leaving 18 bases between them. Here the CDR3 reads CASSLSSAGSVNEQFF. CDR3 DNA sequence: TGTGCCAGCAGTTTAAGTTCGGCGGGATCGGTAAATGAGCAGTTCTTC.

The rearrangement links TRBV29-1 to TRBJ2-1, with 13 bases identical to TRBD2. J was trimmed by 8 bases and V by 7 bases; bases with no gene match: 2. The CDR3 is 12 amino acids. The germline V gene has CDR1 SQVTM and CDR2 ANQGSEA. CDR3 DNA sequence: TGCAGCGGGACTAGCGGGAGCGATGAGCAGTTCTTC. Protein sequence: CSGTSGSDEQFF.

The rearrangement joins TRBV28 to TRBJ1-1; the match to TRBD1 covers 10 bases. Germline values: CDR1 MDHEN, CDR2 SYDVKM. V was clipped by 2 bases and J by 1 base; unmatched bases: 4. The CDR3 has 16 amino acids. The CDR3 sequence: CASSLGTGAQNTEAFF. In nucleotides, the CDR3 is TGTGCCAGCAGTTTAGGGACAGGGGCCCAGAACACTGAAGCTTTCTTT.

The chain carries TRBV7-9 and TRBJ1-2; 7 bases are shared with TRBD1. V gave up 5 bases and J gave up 11 bases; unmatched junction bases: 8. The CDR3 sequence is 12 residues long. Germline V gene lookup returns CDR1 SEHNR and CDR2 FQNEAQ (reference sequence). Here the CDR3 DNA reads TGTGCCAGCAGCGGCTTGCAGGACAGGTACACCTTC. This encodes CASSGLQDRYTF.

CDR3 in amino acids: CASSLRPSGQGAETQYF. The CDR3 nucleotides read TGCGCCAGCAGCTTGAGGCCTTCGGGACAGGGGGCCGAGACCCAGTACTTC. V gene TRBV5-1 combines with J gene TRBJ2-5; 12 nucleotides align to TRBD1. CDR1 and CDR2 (germline): SGHRS, YFSETQ. This CDR3 contains 17 residues. Unmatched junction bases numbered 9, after V lost 1 base and J lost 5 bases.

The chain carries TRBV2 and TRBJ1-4; no clear D gene. The V end lost 2 bases, the J end lost 16 bases, and 11 bases lay between the germline ends. CDR3 size: 11 residues. CDR1 SNHLY and CDR2 FYNNEI come from the germline V gene. The CDR3 DNA reads TGTGCCAGCAGTGAATCAGGATTGGAGTTTTTT. Translating it yields CASSESGLEFF.

This chain links TRBV2 with TRBJ1-4; D not certain. The length of the CDR3 is 13 residues. Germline assignment: CDR1 SNHLY and CDR2 FYNNEI. V gave up 7 bases and J gave up 4 bases, with 10 bases separating them. The CDR3 DNA reads TGTGCCAGCAAGGAGGCAAATAATGAAAAACTGTTTTTT. It translates to CASKEANNEKLFF.

The chain uses TRBV21-1 and TRBJ1-2; the table gives TRBD1 as D, unverified against the DNA. TRBV21-1 is given as a pseudogene. The CDR3 is 10 residues long. In DNA form, the CDR3 reads TGTGCCAGCAACAGGGTTGGCTACACCTTC. Encoded protein: CASNRVGYTF.

This chain links TRBV11-2 with TRBJ2-3; the D gene could be TRBD1 or TRBD2 (5 bases each). With 4 bases removed from V and 2 bases from J, the gap between germline ends came to 13 bases. This CDR3 is 15 amino acids long. Looked up from germline, CDR1 is SGHAT and CDR2 is FQNNGV. CDR3 in DNA: TGTGCCAGCAGCTCCAGGAGAGGGGACACAGATACGCAGTATTTT. Protein: CASSSRRGDTDTQYF.

This clone was detected once. The chain is built from TRBV6-5 and TRBJ2-5, with D perhaps given as TRBD1 or TRBD2 (6 bases each). The CDR3 has 15 amino acids. V gave up 2 bases and J gave up 5 bases, with 15 bases separating them. CDR1 is MNHEY, CDR2 SVGAGI, per germline. The CDR3: CASSYTSRGDETQYF. CDR3 in DNA: TGTGCCAGCAGTTACACATCTAGGGGGGATGAGACCCAGTACTTC.

This sequence joins TRBV4-2 and TRBJ1-6, with D perhaps matching TRBD1 (5 bases). V gave up 0 bases and J gave up 8 bases, with 11 bases separating them. The CDR3 loop spans 15 amino acids. Looked up from germline, CDR1 is LGHNA and CDR2 is YNFKEQ. The DNA for the CDR3 is TGTGCCAGCAGCCAAGAGGAGGGGAGGTATTCACCCCTCCACTTT. Protein product: CASSQEEGRYSPLHF.